Listed below are T cell receptor beta chains from one sample, sequenced in a study of T cell repertoires in cytomegalovirus infection. One entry per CDR3 protein results from TCRdb running MiXCR on the reads. The table records about 400,000 distinct CDR3 sequences, approximately 30% of them present only once. For these TCRs, the target antigens are not known. Sequencing used cultured PBMCs, obtained from culture after CMV antigen stimulation. These receptors originate from a human donor in good health (CMV status not recorded). Some clones in this sample may be carry-over from other donors' samples. CDR3s include the opening cysteine and the closing phenylalanine or tryptophan. A D gene is named only where the DNA matches it firmly. The listing skips clone size in some rows; elsewhere it reads once, few, many or a size class.

>TRBJ2-3|few|TRBD2|TRBV11-2
TGTGCCAGCAGCTTAAGGGACGCGGGGGGCGCAGATACGCAGTATTTT
CASSLRDAGGADTQYF
>TRBJ2-1|.|TRBD2|TRBV27
TGTGCCAGCACCGAGAGCGGGGCGAGCTCCTACAATGAGCAGTTCTTC
CASTESGASSYNEQFF
>TRBJ2-1|few|.|TRBV4-1
TGCGCCAGCAGCCAAGATTCCACGGGACTCCACAATGAGCAGTTCTTC
CASSQDSTGLHNEQFF
>TRBJ2-5|few|TRBD2|TRBV7-2
TGTGCCAGCAGCTTAAGCGGGACGCGCCAAGAGACCCAGTACTTC
CASSLSGTRQETQYF
>TRBJ2-7|.|.|TRBV20-1
TGCAGTGCCGGAGCGGGTAGGGGTTACGAGCAGTACTTC
CSAGAGRGYEQYF
>TRBJ2-2|.|.|TRBV4-2
TGTGCCAGCAGCCACAGCCGGAACACCGGGGAGCTGTTTTTT
CASSHSRNTGELFF
>TRBJ1-5|.|TRBD1|TRBV6-1
TGTGCCAGCAGTAACCGAGGGACAGGGGGAATTAGCAATCAGCCCCAGCATTTT
CASSNRGTGGISNQPQHF
>TRBJ2-7|.|.|TRBV13
TGTGCCAGCAGCTTAGGAGGGGACAACGAGCAGTACTTC
CASSLGGDNEQYF
>TRBJ2-1|few|TRBD2|TRBV2
TGTGCCAGCAGTGGGGCGCGGGAGGGCCCTCGCCAGTTCTTC
CASSGAREGPRQFF
>TRBJ2-1|few|.|TRBV19
TGTGCCAGTAGTCTATCCTATGGGGGCCTAGGGGCCTACAATGAGCAGTTCTTC
CASSLSYGGLGAYNEQFF
>TRBJ2-1|.|.|TRBV7-3
TGTGCCAGCAGCTTCGGCAAGAATGAGCAGTTCTTC
CASSFGKNEQFF
>TRBJ2-3|.|.|TRBV10-3
TGTGCCATCAGTGAGATAGCCACAGATACGCAGTATTTT
CAISEIATDTQYF
>TRBJ2-3|.|TRBD2|TRBV11-2
TGTGCCAGCAGCCCGGGACTAGCGGGGTGGGGAGATACGCAGTATTTT
CASSPGLAGWGDTQYF
>TRBJ2-7|.|.|TRBV5-1
TGCGCCAGCGCCATTTCGGGGGGCGGCTACGAGCAGTACTTC
CASAISGGGYEQYF
>TRBJ2-4|few|.|TRBV2
TGTGCCAGCAGCGGAAGGGGAAGGGAGCCCAAAAACATTCAGTACTTC
CASSGRGREPKNIQYF
>TRBJ1-2|.|TRBD1|TRBV10-3
TGTGCCATCAGTGAGTCGAGGCAGGGGGCGACTGGCTACACCTTC
CAISESRQGATGYTF
>TRBJ1-6|.|TRBD1|TRBV20-1
TGCAGTGCTAGCCCGACAGGGGCCCTTCTTAATTCACCCCTCCACTTT
CSASPTGALLNSPLHF
>TRBJ2-1|.|.|TRBV11-1
TGTGCCAGCAGTTACGGGAGTTTGAATGAGCAGTTCTTC
CASSYGSLNEQFF
>TRBJ1-5|many|.|TRBV7-8
TGTGCCAGCAGCTTAGGGACAGATAGCAATCAGCCCCAGCATTTT
CASSLGTDSNQPQHF
>TRBJ2-3|.|TRBD2|TRBV7-6
TGTGCCAGCAGCCCGCGGGAGGGCCGGGTAGATACGCAGTATTTT
CASSPREGRVDTQYF
>TRBJ1-6|.|.|TRBV4-1
TGCGCCAGCAGCCAAGGAGCAGATAATTCACCCCTCCACTTT
CASSQGADNSPLHF
>TRBJ1-2|.|.|TRBV4-3
TGCGCCAGCAGCCAACCATCGGGGGGCGCAGGCTATGGCTACACCTTC
CASSQPSGGAGYGYTF
>TRBJ2-5|.|.|TRBV7-9
TGTGCCAGCAGCCCCTTCGCCGGAGAGACCCAGTACTTC
CASSPFAGETQYF
>TRBJ2-3|.|.|TRBV5-5
TGTGCCAGCAGCTTGGCCGGGGAGGCTAGCACAGATACGCAGTATTTT
CASSLAGEASTDTQYF
>TRBJ2-7|.|.|TRBV5-3
TGTGCCAGCAGCTTGAGCCCTCTTATCGACGAGCAGTACTTC
CASSLSPLIDEQYF
>TRBJ2-5|few|TRBD1|TRBV2
TGTGCCAGCAGTGGGCACTCCGGGACAGGGGCAGAGACCCAGTACTTC
CASSGHSGTGAETQYF
>TRBJ2-7|.|TRBD1|TRBV12-5
TGTGCTAGTGGTTTGGTACTGGGACAGGGGGTTTACGAGCAGTACTTC
CASGLVLGQGVYEQYF
>TRBJ2-2|many|TRBD1|TRBV7-2
TGTGCCAGCAGCCTGGGGGGACAGGGGGCAACCGGGGAGCTGTTTTTT
CASSLGGQGATGELFF
>TRBJ2-5|few|.|TRBV28
TGTGCCAGCACCAAACAGGGAAGGCAAGAGACCCAGTACTTC
CASTKQGRQETQYF
>TRBJ2-1|.|.|TRBV6-2/TRBV6-3
TGTGCCAGCAGTTCAGATTCAGGGGAGGTTGAGCAGTTCTTC
CASSSDSGEVEQFF
>TRBJ2-7|.|.|TRBV12-3/TRBV12-4
TGTGCCAGCAGTTGGGGGACAACCTACGAGCAGTACTTC
CASSWGTTYEQYF